One sample yielded the 7 T cell receptor beta chains listed below, sequenced in a study of blood T cell repertoires in COVID-19. The assay was immunoSEQ multiplex PCR, and TCRdb's table has in-frame clones only and misses some. The sample gives about 110,000 clones, approximately 65% of which show up once; about 8.3% is in the top ten. The sequenced sample was peripheral blood. These receptors originate from an older woman with acute or convalescent COVID-19.

The chain couples TRBV9 to TRBJ2-2, with D possibly matching TRBD1 (6 bases). The germline CDR1 and CDR2 sequences are SGDLS and YYNGEE. V lost 4 bases, J lost 5 bases, and 21 bases lay in between. CDR3 size: 17 residues. In DNA, the CDR3 is TGTGCCAGCAGCCCAACCCTGCGAACAGGGCGGACCGGGGAGCTGTTTTTT. As protein: CASSPTLRTGRTGELFF.

The chain joins TRBV5-1 to TRBJ1-1, with 7 positions matching TRBD1. Germline CDR1 and CDR2: SGHRS and YFSETQ. The CDR3 extends over 16 amino acids. The ends lost 4 bases at V and 0 bases at J; junction bases unmatched: 9. CDR3 in DNA: TGCGCCAGCAGCCCCACGGAAGGGGGCTTGAACACTGAAGCTTTCTTT. Translating gives CASSPTEGGLNTEAFF.

This clone occurred a few times. This rearrangement joins TRBV6-5 to TRBJ1-5; D ambiguous. The CDR3 consists of 16 residues. Between the trimmed V and J ends, which lost 0 bases and 0 bases, there was a span of 9 bases. CDR1 MNHEY and CDR2 SVGAGI come from the germline V gene. The CDR3 spells CASSYSPGNSNQPQHF. CDR3 DNA sequence: TGTGCCAGCAGTTACTCGCCGGGGAATAGCAATCAGCCCCAGCATTTT.

The chain uses TRBV10-3 and TRBJ2-7; 7 positions agree with TRBD1. The CDR3 contains 12 residues. Germline V gene data show CDR1 as ENHRY and CDR2 as SYGVKD. The J segment lost 3 bases and the V segment lost 11 bases, leaving 7 bases of the junction unmatched. CDR3 loop: CAAGQVFYEQYF. CDR3 coding DNA: TGTGCCGCTGGACAGGTCTTCTACGAGCAGTACTTC.

This chain connects TRBV24-1 to TRBJ1-5, with D maybe TRBD1 (5 bases). Between the trimmed V and J ends, which lost 5 bases and 4 bases, there was a span of 5 bases. Germline lookup yields CDR1 KGHDR and CDR2 SFDVKD. The CDR3 length is 12 residues. CDR3 in DNA: TGTGCCACCAGTGCAGGGAATCAGCCCCAGCATTTT. Its translation: CATSAGNQPQHF.

This clone occurred a few times. The chain has TRBV7-6 and TRBJ2-3; 10 nucleotides line up with TRBD1. The germline V gene encodes CDR1 SGHVS and CDR2 FNYEAQ. The V gene end was trimmed by 5 bases and the J gene end by 2 bases; junction bases not matched to a gene: 10. The CDR3 length is 17 residues. CDR3 loop: CASSPRPGQGSTDTQYF. Written as DNA, the CDR3 is TGTGCCAGCAGCCCACGGCCGGGACAGGGGTCCACAGATACGCAGTATTTT.

This chain connects TRBV5-5 to TRBJ2-5; D might be TRBD1 (7 bases). This CDR3 has 15 amino acids. Trimming shortened V by 0 bases and J by 5 bases, and 14 bases separated the two germline ends. CDR1 and CDR2 from the germline V gene are SGHKS and YYEKEE (reference sequence). The CDR3 coding sequence is TGTGCCAGCAGCTTGGGACAGGGAGGTGTGGAGACCCAGTACTTC. Translated: CASSLGQGGVETQYF.